Presented here are 31 T cell receptor beta chains from one specimen sequenced in a study of blood T cell repertoires in COVID-19. The method was immunoSEQ multiplex PCR; TCRdb's version includes in-frame clones alone and lacks a portion of them. The table has about 370,000 clones, 90% seen once. The material sequenced was peripheral blood. The receptors were gathered from a man between 18 and 35 years old with active or convalescent COVID-19.

The V gene is TRBV6-5, the J gene TRBJ2-2; TRBD2 is a possible D gene (5 bases). Trimming removed 7 bases at V and 6 bases at J, with 15 bases between. The CDR3 has 14 residues. Germline assignment: CDR1 MNHEY and CDR2 SVGAGI. The CDR3 is CASTSAARAGELFF. The CDR3 region has the DNA TGTGCCAGCACCTCCGCGGCGCGGGCCGGGGAGCTGTTTTTT.

The rearrangement joins TRBV5-1 to TRBJ1-1; weak D call: TRBD1 (5 bases). V was shortened by 1 base and J by 5 bases, with 12 bases between the two germline ends. The germline CDR1 and CDR2 sequences are SGHRS and YFSETQ. This CDR3 is 14 amino acids long. CDR3: CASSLRAGKTEAFF. CDR3 DNA sequence: TGCGCCAGCAGCTTGCGTGCAGGGAAGACTGAAGCTTTCTTT.

In this sample, this clone turned up once. This chain joins TRBV11-3 and TRBJ2-3, with TRBD2 matching over 7 bases. The trim removed 2 bases at V and 5 bases at J, leaving 1 base unmatched. The CDR3 loop spans 13 amino acids. Germline CDR1 reads SGHNT; CDR2 reads YENEEA. The DNA of the CDR3 is TGTGCCAGCAGCTTAACTAGCGTAGATACGCAGTATTTT. The encoded protein is CASSLTSVDTQYF.

The chain recombines TRBV4-1 with TRBJ1-4, with 11 nucleotides matching TRBD1. The V segment lost 4 bases and the J segment 8 bases; nucleotides outside the gene matches: 6. Germline V CDR1 and CDR2: MGHRA, YSYEKL. The CDR3 runs to 15 residues. CDR3 sequence: CASSPWTGGKEKLFF. The CDR3 DNA reads as TGCGCCAGCAGCCCATGGACAGGGGGCAAGGAAAAACTGTTTTTT.

This chain joins TRBV7-8 and TRBJ1-1, with unresolved D. The CDR3 runs to 15 residues. The germline V and J ends were trimmed by 7 bases and 0 bases, with 15 bases remaining between them. Germline CDR1 is SGHVS and CDR2 is FQNEAQ. The CDR3 DNA is TGTGCCAGCACCGTTCAGGAGGGAATGAACACTGAAGCTTTCTTT. Translated: CASTVQEGMNTEAFF.

This sequence joins TRBV7-3 and TRBJ1-2; 7 bases agree with TRBD1. The germline CDR1 and CDR2 sequences are SGHTA and FQGTGA. The V segment lost 3 bases and the J segment 6 bases; nucleotides outside the gene matches: 16. This CDR3 is built from 17 residues. The CDR3 spells CASSFGGSSRGKDGYTF. CDR3 nucleotides: TGTGCCAGCAGCTTCGGTGGGTCGAGCAGGGGGAAGGATGGCTACACCTTC.

The V call is TRBV29-1, the J call TRBJ2-2; TRBD1 matches 8 bases. With V trimmed by 5 bases and J by 5 bases, 7 bases remained unmatched. The CDR3 runs 14 residues. CDR1 SQVTM and CDR2 ANQGSEA come from the germline V gene. The CDR3 DNA is TGCAGCGTTCGACAGGGGTTGCGGACCGGGGAGCTGTTTTTT. Encoded protein: CSVRQGLRTGELFF.

The rearrangement uses TRBV5-1 and TRBJ1-4, with D possibly matching TRBD1 (5 bases). CDR1 SGHRS and CDR2 YFSETQ come from the germline V gene. The CDR3 is 14 residues long. The V gene lost 0 bases and the J gene lost 7 bases, with 10 bases spanning the gap. In DNA, the CDR3 is TGCGCCAGCAGCTTGGCAGGTCAGGGTGAAAAACTGTTTTTT. Encoded protein: CASSLAGQGEKLFF.

The chain has TRBV19 and TRBJ2-7; D uncertain. With 2 bases removed from V and 0 bases from J, the gap between germline ends came to 11 bases. Germline V gene lookup returns CDR1 LNHDA and CDR2 SQIVND (reference sequence). There are 15 residues in the CDR3. Written as DNA, the CDR3 is TGTGCCAGTAGTATAACTATCCTCAGCTCCTACGAGCAGTACTTC. Residues: CASSITILSSYEQYF.

The V call is TRBV27, the J call TRBJ2-7; D gene unclear. CDR1 and CDR2 from the germline V gene are MNHEY and SMNVEV (reference sequence). The CDR3 runs 13 residues. V was cut by 5 bases and J by 6 bases, with 14 bases left in between. CDR3 sequence: CASSAFGSSEQYF. CDR3 DNA sequence: TGTGCCAGCAGTGCCTTCGGTTCTAGCGAGCAGTACTTC.

This clone showed up just once. J is TRBJ1-1 and V is TRBV4-3, with 8 bases that match TRBD1. Germline CDR1 LGHNA, CDR2 YSLEER. This CDR3 region has 19 residues. Unmatched junction bases numbered 17, after V lost 2 bases and J lost 3 bases. CDR3 coding DNA: TGCGCCAGCAGCCAAAAGGTGGGGTGGACAGGGTTCTACGACACTGAAGCTTTCTTT. Protein: CASSQKVGWTGFYDTEAFF.

The CDR3 loop reads CASSLGYGYTF. The CDR3 DNA sequence: TGTGCCAGCAGCCTCGGCTATGGCTACACCTTC. J is TRBJ1-2 and V is TRBV5-4; D is ambiguous. V dropped 4 bases and J dropped 4 bases, with 5 bases sitting between them. The CDR3 has 11 residues. CDR1 SGHNT and CDR2 YYREEE come from the germline V gene (reference sequence).

This clone occurred once. The rearrangement links TRBV21-1 to TRBJ2-7; the table assigns TRBD2, which was not confirmed against the DNA. TRBV21-1 counts as a pseudogene. CDR3 length equals 15 residues. The chain's CDR3 is CASTTWTSGSYEQYF. The DNA of the CDR3 is TGTGCCAGCACCACCTGGACTAGCGGGAGTTACGAGCAGTACTTC.

V and J are TRBV6-5 and TRBJ1-1, with 8 positions matching TRBD1. V shed 7 bases and J 0 bases; nucleotides not matched to a gene: 7. The CDR3 is 15 residues long. Germline CDR1 and CDR2: MNHEY and SVGAGI. The CDR3 nucleotides are TGTGCCAGCACCGACAGGGGAGGTATGAACACTGAAGCTTTCTTT. Its protein product is CASTDRGGMNTEAFF.

This clone appeared a single time. V usage is TRBV18 and J usage is TRBJ1-2; 8 nucleotides match TRBD1. The CDR3 is made up of 13 amino acids. The ends lost 2 bases at V and 7 bases at J; junction bases unmatched: 3. Germline lookup yields CDR1 KGHSH and CDR2 LQKENI. The CDR3 is CASSPIGQGGYTF. The CDR3 DNA follows: TGTGCCAGCTCACCAATCGGACAGGGTGGCTACACCTTC.

CDR3 DNA sequence: TGTGCCAGCAGGCATCCGGGATCTAGCACAGATACGCAGTATTTT. Translated: CASRHPGSSTDTQYF. The rearrangement uses TRBV7-9 and TRBJ2-3; TRBD2 might be the D (5 bases). There are 15 residues in the CDR3. V was cut by 6 bases and J by 0 bases, with 13 bases left in between. The germline CDR1 and CDR2 sequences are SEHNR and FQNEAQ (reference sequence).

This clone was picked up one time. V is TRBV14 and J is TRBJ1-4; 7 bases line up with TRBD1. V lost 4 bases to trimming and J lost 3 bases; unmatched junction nucleotides: 8. Germline V gene sequence: CDR1 SGHDN, CDR2 FVKESK. This CDR3 comprises 16 residues. CDR3 sequence (DNA): TGTGCCAGCAGCCTTCTCGACAGGGTGTCTAATGAAAAACTGTTTTTT. It yields the protein CASSLLDRVSNEKLFF.

This clone showed up just a few times. V gene TRBV4-3 combines with J gene TRBJ1-1, with TRBD1 matching 7 bases. The germline V gene has CDR1 LGHNA and CDR2 YSLEER. There are 14 residues in the CDR3. V shed 4 bases, J shed 4 bases, and the junction held 6 bases outside the gene matches. The DNA for the CDR3 is TGCGCCAGCAGCCCACTCAGGGGGAGCACTGAAGCTTTCTTT. It translates to CASSPLRGSTEAFF.

V gene TRBV4-3 combines with J gene TRBJ2-7; 7 nucleotides match TRBD2. After removal of 2 bases from V and 0 bases from J, the junction contained 4 bases not matched to a gene. Germline CDR1 reads LGHNA; CDR2 reads YSLEER. The CDR3 length is 15 residues. The CDR3 sequence: CASSQTERGSYEQYF. In DNA, the CDR3 is TGCGCCAGCAGCCAAACTGAGCGGGGCTCCTACGAGCAGTACTTC.

This clone was seen just once. V is TRBV5-1 and J is TRBJ2-1, with TRBD1 matching over 8 bases. The ends lost 0 bases at V and 2 bases at J; junction bases unmatched: 4. Per germline, CDR1 SGHRS and CDR2 YFSETQ. The CDR3 totals 16 residues. The CDR3 DNA follows: TGCGCCAGCAGCTTGGTGGGCAGGGGGCCCTACAATGAGCAGTTCTTC. This codes for CASSLVGRGPYNEQFF.

The chain links TRBV9 to TRBJ2-3, with D tentatively TRBD2 (9 bases). The CDR3 contains 16 residues. Per germline, CDR1 SGDLS and CDR2 YYNGEE. The V end lost 4 bases, the J end lost 11 bases, and 26 bases lay between the germline ends. CDR3 nucleotides: TGTGCCAGCAGCCCCAGGGGGCTAGCGGGGCCCCTGGGGCAGTATTTT. Translated: CASSPRGLAGPLGQYF. Full variable domain (rest looked up from reference TRBV9 and TRBJ2-3): DSGVTQTPKHLITATGQRVTLRCSPRSGDLSVYWYQQSLDQGLQFLIQYYNGEERAKGNILERFSAQQFPDLHSELNLSSLELGDSALYFCASSPRGLAGPLGQYFGPGTRLTVL.

This rearrangement joins TRBV2 to TRBJ2-7; the match to TRBD2 covers 8 bases. Germline V CDR1 and CDR2: SNHLY, FYNNEI. The CDR3 spans 12 residues. CDR3: CATGRGEYEQYF. CDR3 bases: TGTGCAACTGGGCGGGGGGAGTACGAGCAGTACTTC.

The chain joins TRBV4-3 to TRBJ2-7; D is perhaps TRBD1 (6 bases). Germline-derived CDR1 and CDR2 are LGHNA and YSLEER. Between the trimmed V and J ends, which lost 1 base and 1 base, there was a span of 11 bases. The CDR3 has 15 residues. CDR3 amino acids: CASSQGQATSYEQYF. The CDR3 bases are TGCGCCAGCAGCCAAGGACAGGCAACTTCCTACGAGCAGTACTTC.

The sample holds many counts of this clone. Here the CDR3 reads CASSRAGPSSYNEQFF. The CDR3 nucleotides are TGTGCCAGCAGCCGAGCGGGTCCGAGCTCCTACAATGAGCAGTTCTTC. The V call is TRBV11-3, the J call TRBJ2-1; D possibly corresponds to TRBD2 (6 bases). The CDR3 length is 16 residues. Trimming removed 5 bases at V and 0 bases at J, with 14 bases between. Germline V gene data show CDR1 as SGHNT and CDR2 as YENEEA.

V gene TRBV15 combines with J gene TRBJ1-6; D may be TRBD1 (6 bases). The germline V gene has CDR1 LNHNV and CDR2 YYDKDF (reference sequence). This CDR3 has 15 amino acids. V lost 4 bases and J 10 bases, leaving 17 bases between the germline ends. CDR3 nucleotides: TGTGCCACCAGCAATTGGGACAAACGCAACTCACCCCTCCACTTT. Translated, it gives CATSNWDKRNSPLHF.

The chain joins TRBV5-4 to TRBJ2-1, with D maybe TRBD2 (6 bases). The CDR3 is made up of 16 amino acids. CDR1 and CDR2 (germline): SGHNT, YYREEE (reference sequence). V was pared by 6 bases and J by 0 bases, with 16 bases between. The CDR3, as DNA: TGTGCCAGCAAAACTCGCGGGACGGGCTCCTACAATGAGCAGTTCTTC. The encoded protein is CASKTRGTGSYNEQFF.

The V and J genes are TRBV6-5 and TRBJ2-3, with 8 bases identical to TRBD2. Germline CDR1 reads MNHEY; CDR2 reads SVGAGI. This CDR3 spans 16 amino acids. Unmatched junction bases numbered 6, after V lost 2 bases and J lost 2 bases. Here the CDR3 reads CASSYAGTRNTDTQYF. As DNA, the CDR3 is TGTGCCAGCAGTTACGCCGGGACTAGGAACACAGATACGCAGTATTTT.

J is TRBJ1-2 and V is TRBV6-5; 7 bases fit TRBD1. Germline V gene lookup returns CDR1 MNHEY and CDR2 SVGAGI. The CDR3 totals 14 residues. V gave up 1 base and J gave up 3 bases; unmatched junction bases: 2. In DNA, the CDR3 is TGTGCCAGCAGTTACTTGACAGGGTACTATGGCTACACCTTC. Translating it yields CASSYLTGYYGYTF.

The V call is TRBV28, the J call TRBJ2-7, with 9 positions matching TRBD1. The germline V gene encodes CDR1 MDHEN and CDR2 SYDVKM. This CDR3 has 14 amino acids. Losses at the gene ends were 6 bases for V and 4 bases for J; bases not matched to a gene: 7. The CDR3 nucleotides are TGTGCCAGCAGGACGACAGGGGGGACGTACGAGCAGTACTTC. It is translated as CASRTTGGTYEQYF.

The chain couples TRBV7-9 to TRBJ2-3, with 8 nucleotides matching TRBD2. Unmatched junction bases numbered 9, after V lost 7 bases and J lost 0 bases. The germline CDR1 and CDR2 sequences are SEHNR and FQNEAQ (reference sequence). The CDR3 spans 16 residues. The CDR3, as DNA: TGTGCCAGCAACGCCCTCGGGGGGGGGAGCACAGATACGCAGTATTTT. Translation gives CASNALGGGSTDTQYF.

CDR3 in amino acids: CASSVGRGTIYF. CDR3 nucleotides: TGTGCCAGCAGCGTTGGAAGAGGCACCATATATTTT. The chain has TRBV3-1 (or the pseudogene TRBV3-2) and TRBJ1-3, with unresolved D. Germline CDR1 and CDR2: LGHDT and YNNKEL (reference sequence). V was trimmed by 5 bases and J by 9 bases, leaving 11 bases between them. CDR3 length: 12 amino acids.